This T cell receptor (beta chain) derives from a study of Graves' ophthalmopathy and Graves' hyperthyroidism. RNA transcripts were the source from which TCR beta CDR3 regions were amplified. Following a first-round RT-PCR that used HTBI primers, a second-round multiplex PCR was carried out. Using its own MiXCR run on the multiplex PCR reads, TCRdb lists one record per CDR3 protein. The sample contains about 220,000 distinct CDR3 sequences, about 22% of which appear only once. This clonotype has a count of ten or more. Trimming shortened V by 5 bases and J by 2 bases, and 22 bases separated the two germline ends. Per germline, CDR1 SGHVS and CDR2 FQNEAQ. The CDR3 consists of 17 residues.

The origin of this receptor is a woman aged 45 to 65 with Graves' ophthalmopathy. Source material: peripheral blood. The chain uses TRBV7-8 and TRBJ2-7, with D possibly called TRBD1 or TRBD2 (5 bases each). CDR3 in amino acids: CASSPLWGSELAYEQYF. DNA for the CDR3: TGTGCCAGCAGCCCCCTCTGGGGGTCAGAATTGGCCTACGAGCAGTACTTC.